The 4 T cell receptor beta chains reported below all come from one sample, sequenced in a study of memory CD4+ T cells and cytomegalovirus serostatus. TCRdb's table, derived via immunoSEQ multiplex PCR, lists solely in-frame clones and lacks some. The sample includes some 50,000 clones, 74% of them seen just once. Single viable CD3+CD4+CD8-CD45RO+ cells were sorted as the memory CD4+ T cells. Input material: memory CD4+ T cells from blood. The receptors stem from an adult in good health and CMV-seropositive.

The chain is built from TRBV2 and TRBJ1-6; D remains ambiguous. Germline values: CDR1 SNHLY, CDR2 FYNNEI. Trimming removed 3 bases at V and 8 bases at J, with 11 bases between. The CDR3 has 14 amino acids. DNA of the CDR3: TGTGCCAGCAGTGAGTTGTCAGCCGATTCACCCCTCCACTTT. This sequence encodes CASSELSADSPLHF.

The gene calls are TRBV5-1 and TRBJ1-1; 9 bases line up with TRBD1. The V gene end was trimmed by 0 bases and the J gene end by 0 bases; junction bases not matched to a gene: 3. The CDR3 has 16 residues. Per germline, CDR1 SGHRS and CDR2 YFSETQ. CDR3 residues: CASSLGTGEVNTEAFF. CDR3 DNA: TGCGCCAGCAGCTTGGGGACAGGGGAAGTGAACACTGAAGCTTTCTTT. The entire variable domain, with the rest obtained from reference TRBV5-1 and TRBJ1-1, is as follows: KAGVTQTPRYLIKTRGQQVTLSCSPISGHRSVSWYQQTPGQGLQFLFEYFSETQRNKGNFPGRFSGRQFSNSRSEMNVSTLELGDSALYLCASSLGTGEVNTEAFFGQGTRLTVV.

This clone is categorized as medium-sized. V and J are TRBV19 and TRBJ2-3; possible D gene TRBD1, 6 bases. The V end was cut by 5 bases, the J end by 7 bases, with 10 bases between. The CDR3 totals 12 residues. The V gene's germline CDR1 is LNHDA and CDR2 SQIVND (reference sequence). This CDR3 reads CASSSQGNTQYF. Here the CDR3 DNA reads TGTGCCAGTAGTTCACAGGGCAATACGCAGTATTTT. Supplemented by reference TRBV19 and TRBJ2-3, the full variable domain reads DGGITQSPKYLFRKEGQNVTLSCEQNLNHDAMYWYRQDPGQGLRLIYYSQIVNDFQKGDIAEGYSVSREKKESFPLTVTSAQKNPTAFYLCASSSQGNTQYFGPGTRLTVL.

The J gene is TRBJ1-2, the V gene TRBV20-1, with 7 bases that match TRBD1. Trimming cost V 5 bases and J 8 bases; bases outside gene matches: 5. This CDR3 comprises 11 residues. Germline-derived CDR1 and CDR2 are DFQATT and SNEGSKA (reference sequence). CDR3 nucleotide sequence: TGCAGTGCTGGACAGGTGAGGGGCTACACCTTC. Translated: CSAGQVRGYTF.